The T cell receptor beta chain under discussion was sequenced for a study of identical twins. The study, taken as a whole, reports: Compared with models, monozygotic twins showed more out-of-frame TCR alpha sharing. For out-of-frame alpha sequences shared by twins, low generation probability was in excess.

TCRdb recomputed calls from the 5' RACE reads with MiXCR, one row per CDR3 protein. The data show about 810,000 distinct CDR3 sequences, 9% to 15% seen once. The V gene lost 0 bases and the J gene lost 13 bases, with 21 bases spanning the gap. Germline CDR1 MGHRA, CDR2 YSYEKL. This CDR3 has 15 residues. Regarding this clonotype: The antigen remains undetermined.

These records were also assigned to another study, of yellow fever vaccine responses in identical twins.

V gene TRBV4-1 combines with J gene TRBJ1-1; no reliable D call. The sample comprised PBMCs. The clonotype was recovered from a woman aged 18-30 years in good health. Here the CDR3 DNA reads TGCGCCAGCAGCCAAGATTGGTCGGGTGGTGGGGAGGTTTTCTTT. Its protein product is CASSQDWSGGGEVFF.